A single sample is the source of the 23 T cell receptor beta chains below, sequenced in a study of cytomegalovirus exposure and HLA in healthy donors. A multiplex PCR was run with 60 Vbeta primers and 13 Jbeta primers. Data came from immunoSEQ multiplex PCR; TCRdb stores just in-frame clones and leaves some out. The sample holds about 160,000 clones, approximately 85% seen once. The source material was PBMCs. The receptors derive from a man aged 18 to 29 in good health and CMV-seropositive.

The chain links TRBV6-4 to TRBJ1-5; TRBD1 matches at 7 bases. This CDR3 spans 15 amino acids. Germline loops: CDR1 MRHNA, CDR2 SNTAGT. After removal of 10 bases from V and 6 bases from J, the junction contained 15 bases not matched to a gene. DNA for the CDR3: TGTGCCACCTTAGGTGGAGACAGGGCAGGTCAGCCCCAGCATTTT. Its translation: CATLGGDRAGQPQHF.

The CDR3 nucleotides are TGTGCCAGCAGTTCCCTAGCTGAGCAGTTCTTC. Its translation: CASSSLAEQFF. The chain employs TRBV6-5 and TRBJ2-1; TRBD2 might be the D (5 bases). Germline CDR1 is MNHEY and CDR2 is SVGAGI. Trimming took 4 bases from V and 9 from J, leaving 7 bases between them. The CDR3 extends over 11 amino acids.

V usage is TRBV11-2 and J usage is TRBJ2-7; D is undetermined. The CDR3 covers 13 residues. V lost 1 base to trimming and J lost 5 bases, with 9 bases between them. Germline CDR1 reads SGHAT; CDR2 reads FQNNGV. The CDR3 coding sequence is TGTGCCAGCAGCTTAGTGAGTGGAGACGAGCAGTACTTC. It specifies CASSLVSGDEQYF.

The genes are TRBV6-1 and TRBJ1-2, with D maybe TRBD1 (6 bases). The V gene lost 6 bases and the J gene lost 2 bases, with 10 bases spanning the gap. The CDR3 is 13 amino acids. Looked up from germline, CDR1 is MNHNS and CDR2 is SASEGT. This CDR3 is CASRQTGNYGYTF. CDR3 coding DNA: TGTGCCAGCAGGCAGACAGGAAACTATGGCTACACCTTC.

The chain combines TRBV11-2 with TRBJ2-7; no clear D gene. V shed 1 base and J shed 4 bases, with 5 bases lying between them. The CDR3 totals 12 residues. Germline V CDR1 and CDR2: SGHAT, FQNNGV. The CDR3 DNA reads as TGTGCCAGCAGCTTAGGTCTATACGAGCAGTACTTC. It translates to CASSLGLYEQYF.

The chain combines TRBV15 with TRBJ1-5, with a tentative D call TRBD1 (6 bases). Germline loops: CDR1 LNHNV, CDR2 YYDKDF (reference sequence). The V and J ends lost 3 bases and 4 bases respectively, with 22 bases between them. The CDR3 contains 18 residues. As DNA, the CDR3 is TGTGCCACCAGCAGCGTCGGCCCAGGACAGCGCCCGAATCAGCCCCAGCATTTT. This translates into CATSSVGPGQRPNQPQHF.

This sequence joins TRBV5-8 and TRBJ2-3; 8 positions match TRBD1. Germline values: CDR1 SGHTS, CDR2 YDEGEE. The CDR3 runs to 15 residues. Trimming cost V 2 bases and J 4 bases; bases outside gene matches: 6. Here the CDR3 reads CASSFSGGSADTQYF. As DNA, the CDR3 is TGTGCCAGCAGCTTTTCAGGGGGCAGCGCAGATACGCAGTATTTT.

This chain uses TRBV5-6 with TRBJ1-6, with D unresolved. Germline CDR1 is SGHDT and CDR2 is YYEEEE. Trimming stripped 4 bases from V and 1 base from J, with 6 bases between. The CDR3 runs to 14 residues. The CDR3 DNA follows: TGTGCCAGCAGCACCGGGTCCTATAATTCACCCCTCCACTTT. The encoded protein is CASSTGSYNSPLHF.

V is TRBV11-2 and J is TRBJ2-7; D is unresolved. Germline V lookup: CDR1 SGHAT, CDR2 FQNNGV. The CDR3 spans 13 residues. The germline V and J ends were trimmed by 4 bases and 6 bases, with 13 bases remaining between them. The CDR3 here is CASSSYQISEQYF. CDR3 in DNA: TGTGCCAGCAGCTCCTATCAAATTAGCGAGCAGTACTTC.

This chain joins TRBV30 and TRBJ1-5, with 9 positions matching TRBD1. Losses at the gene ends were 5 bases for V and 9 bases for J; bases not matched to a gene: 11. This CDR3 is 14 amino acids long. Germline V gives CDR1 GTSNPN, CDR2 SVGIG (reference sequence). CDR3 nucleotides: TGTGCCTGGGACCAGGACAGGGGAGGGCTGCCCCAGCATTTT. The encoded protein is CAWDQDRGGLPQHF.

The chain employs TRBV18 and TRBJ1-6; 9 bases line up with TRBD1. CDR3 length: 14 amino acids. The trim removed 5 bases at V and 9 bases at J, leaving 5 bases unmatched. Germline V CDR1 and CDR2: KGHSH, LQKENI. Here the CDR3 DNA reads TGTGCCAGCTCATCGGACAGGGGAATTTCACCCCTCCACTTT. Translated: CASSSDRGISPLHF. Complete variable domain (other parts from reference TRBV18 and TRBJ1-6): NAGVMQNPRHLVRRRGQEARLRCSPMKGHSHVYWYRQLPEEGLKFMVYLQKENIIDESGMPKERFSAEFPKEGPSILRIQQVVRGDSAAYFCASSSDRGISPLHFGNGTRLTVT.

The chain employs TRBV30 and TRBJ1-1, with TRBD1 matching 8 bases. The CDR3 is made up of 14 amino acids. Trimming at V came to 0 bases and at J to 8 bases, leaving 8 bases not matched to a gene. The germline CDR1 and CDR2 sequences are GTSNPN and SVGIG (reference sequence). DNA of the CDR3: TGTGCCTGGAGTGTGTCAGGGGGCTTTACCGAAGCTTTCTTT. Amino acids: CAWSVSGGFTEAFF.

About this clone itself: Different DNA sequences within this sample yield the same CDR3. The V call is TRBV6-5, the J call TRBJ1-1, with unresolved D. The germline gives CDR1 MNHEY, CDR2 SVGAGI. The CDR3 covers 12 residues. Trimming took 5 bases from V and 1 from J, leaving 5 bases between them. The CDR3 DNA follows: TGTGCCAGCAGTACGGGGAACACTGAAGCTTTCTTT. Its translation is CASSTGNTEAFF.

CDR3 coding DNA: TGTGCCAGCCACCGGGAACCCTCCTACAATGAGCAGTTCTTC. This encodes CASHREPSYNEQFF. The chain has TRBV27 and TRBJ2-1; possibly TRBD2 for D (5 bases). Germline lookup yields CDR1 MNHEY and CDR2 SMNVEV (reference sequence). V was clipped by 8 bases and J by 0 bases, with 11 bases between them. This CDR3 contains 14 residues.

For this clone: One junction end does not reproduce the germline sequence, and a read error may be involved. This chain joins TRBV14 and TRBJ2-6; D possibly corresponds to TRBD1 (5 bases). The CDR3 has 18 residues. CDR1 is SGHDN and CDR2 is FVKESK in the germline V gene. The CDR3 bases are TGTGCCAGCAGCCACCTGGGTGACGCCGCCTCTGGGGCCAACGGCCTGACTTTC. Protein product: CASSHLGDAASGANGLTF.

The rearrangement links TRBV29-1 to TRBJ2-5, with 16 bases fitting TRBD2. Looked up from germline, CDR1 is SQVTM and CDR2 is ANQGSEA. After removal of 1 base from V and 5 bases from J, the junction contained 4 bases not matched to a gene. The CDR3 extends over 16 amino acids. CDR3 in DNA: TGCAGCGTTGAAGTGGGACTAGCGGGGGGGCGGGAGACCCAGTACTTC. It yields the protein CSVEVGLAGGRETQYF.

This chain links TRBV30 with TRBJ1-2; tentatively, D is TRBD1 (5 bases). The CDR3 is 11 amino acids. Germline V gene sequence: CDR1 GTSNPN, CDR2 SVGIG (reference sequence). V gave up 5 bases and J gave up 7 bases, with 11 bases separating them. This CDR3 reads CAWGPTAGYTF. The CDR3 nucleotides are TGTGCCTGGGGTCCGACAGCTGGCTACACCTTC.

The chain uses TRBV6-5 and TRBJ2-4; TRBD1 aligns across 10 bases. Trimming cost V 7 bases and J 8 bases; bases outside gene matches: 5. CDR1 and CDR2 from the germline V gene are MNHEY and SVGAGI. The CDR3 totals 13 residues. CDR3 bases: TGTGCCAGCAAAACCGACAGGGGGCACATTCAGTACTTC. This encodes CASKTDRGHIQYF.

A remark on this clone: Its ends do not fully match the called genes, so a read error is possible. The CDR3 region has the DNA TGCAGCGTCGGAACTAGCGGCAGCGCGGTGGGCACCTCCTCCGAGCAGTACTTC. Protein: CSVGTSGSAVGTSSEQYF. This sequence joins TRBV29-1 and TRBJ2-7, with TRBD2 matching over 8 bases. CDR1 and CDR2 from the germline V gene are SQVTM and ANQGSEA. The length of the CDR3 is 18 residues.

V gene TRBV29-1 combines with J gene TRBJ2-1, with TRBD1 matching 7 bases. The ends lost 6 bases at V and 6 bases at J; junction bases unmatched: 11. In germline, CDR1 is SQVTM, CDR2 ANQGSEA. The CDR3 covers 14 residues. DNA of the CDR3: TGCAGCGTAAACCGGGACAGCCTGGGCAATGAGCAGTTCTTC. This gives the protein CSVNRDSLGNEQFF.

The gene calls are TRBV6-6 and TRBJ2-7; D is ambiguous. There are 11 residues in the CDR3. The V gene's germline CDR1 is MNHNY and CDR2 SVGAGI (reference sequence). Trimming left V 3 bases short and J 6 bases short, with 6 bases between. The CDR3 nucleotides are TGTGCCAGCAGTTATAGCATCGAGCAGTACTTC. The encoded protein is CASSYSIEQYF.

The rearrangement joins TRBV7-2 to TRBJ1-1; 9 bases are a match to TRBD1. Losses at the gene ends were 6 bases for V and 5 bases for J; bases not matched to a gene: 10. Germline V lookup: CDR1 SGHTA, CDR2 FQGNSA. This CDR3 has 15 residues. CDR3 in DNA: TGTGCCAGCAGGAAGACGACAGGGGGGGGGACTGAAGCTTTCTTT. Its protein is CASRKTTGGGTEAFF.

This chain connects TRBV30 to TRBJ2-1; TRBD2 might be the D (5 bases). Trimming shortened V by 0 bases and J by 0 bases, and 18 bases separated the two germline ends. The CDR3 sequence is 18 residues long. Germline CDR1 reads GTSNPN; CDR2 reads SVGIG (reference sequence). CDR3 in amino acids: CAWSVIPLGGLSYNEQFF. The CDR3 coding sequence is TGTGCCTGGAGTGTAATCCCACTTGGCGGGCTCTCCTACAATGAGCAGTTCTTC. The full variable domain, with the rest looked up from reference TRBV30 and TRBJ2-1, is SQTIHQWPATLVQPVGSPLSLECTVEGTSNPNLYWYRQAAGRGLQLLFYSVGIGQISSEVPQNLSASRPQDRQFILSSKKLLLSDSGFYLCAWSVIPLGGLSYNEQFFGPGTRLTVL.